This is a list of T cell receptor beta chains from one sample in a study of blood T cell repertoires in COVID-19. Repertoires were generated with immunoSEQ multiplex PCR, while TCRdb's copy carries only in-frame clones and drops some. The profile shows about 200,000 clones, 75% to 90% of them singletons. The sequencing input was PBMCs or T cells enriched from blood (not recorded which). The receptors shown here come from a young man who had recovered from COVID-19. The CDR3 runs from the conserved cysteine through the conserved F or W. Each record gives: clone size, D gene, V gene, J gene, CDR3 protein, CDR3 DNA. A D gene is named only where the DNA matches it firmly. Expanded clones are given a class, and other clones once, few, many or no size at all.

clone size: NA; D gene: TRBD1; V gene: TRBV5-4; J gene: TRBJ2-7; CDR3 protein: CASSSKDRAGYEQYF; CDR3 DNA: TGTGCCAGCAGCAGCAAGGACAGGGCAGGCTACGAGCAGTACTTC
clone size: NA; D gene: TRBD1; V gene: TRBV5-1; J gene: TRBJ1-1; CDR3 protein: CASSQPGQQVNTEAFF; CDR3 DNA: TGCGCCAGCAGCCAACCGGGACAGCAAGTGAACACTGAAGCTTTCTTT
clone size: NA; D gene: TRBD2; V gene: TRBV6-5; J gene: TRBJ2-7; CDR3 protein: CASRAQAGLTYEQYF; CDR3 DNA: TGTGCCAGCAGAGCTCAAGCGGGACTAACCTACGAGCAGTACTTC
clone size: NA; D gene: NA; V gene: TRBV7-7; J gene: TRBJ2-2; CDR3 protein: CASSFLGSDTGELFF; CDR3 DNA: TGTGCCAGCAGCTTTCTAGGGAGTGACACCGGGGAGCTGTTTTTT
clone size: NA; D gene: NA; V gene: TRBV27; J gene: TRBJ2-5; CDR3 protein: CASSRYPRLGTETQYF; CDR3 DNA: TGTGCCAGCAGCCGTTACCCCCGACTAGGTACGGAGACCCAGTACTTC
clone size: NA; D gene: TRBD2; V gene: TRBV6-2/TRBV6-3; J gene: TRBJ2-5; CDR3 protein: CASSYWGLAGAFEETQYF; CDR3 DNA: TGTGCCAGCAGTTACTGGGGACTAGCGGGAGCATTTGAAGAGACCCAGTACTTC
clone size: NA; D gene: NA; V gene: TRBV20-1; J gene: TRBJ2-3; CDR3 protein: CSASSGVGAGKGADTQYF; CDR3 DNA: TGCAGTGCTAGTTCGGGTGTAGGGGCGGGAAAAGGTGCTGATACGCAGTATTTT
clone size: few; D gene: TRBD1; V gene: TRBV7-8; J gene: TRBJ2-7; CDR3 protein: CASSLRQGQGNEQYF; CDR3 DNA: TGTGCCAGCAGCTTACGTCAGGGACAGGGGAACGAGCAGTACTTC
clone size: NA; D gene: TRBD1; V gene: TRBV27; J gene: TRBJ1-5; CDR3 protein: CASSDDRGQPQHF; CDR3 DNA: TGTGCCAGCAGTGACGACAGGGGGCAGCCCCAGCATTTT
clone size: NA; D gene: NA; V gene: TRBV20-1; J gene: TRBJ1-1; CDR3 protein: CSAPDGPEGRF; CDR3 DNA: TGCAGTGCTCCTGACGGACCTGAGGGTCGCTTT
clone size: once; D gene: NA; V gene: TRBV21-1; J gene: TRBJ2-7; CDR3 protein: CASSRTSGGSYEQYF; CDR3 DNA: TGTGCCAGCAGCAGGACTAGCGGGGGTTCCTACGAGCAGTACTTC
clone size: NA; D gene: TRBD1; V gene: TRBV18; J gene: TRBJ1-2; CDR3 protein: CASSPQALRGRSGYTF; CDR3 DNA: TGTGCCAGCTCACCACAAGCGCTCAGGGGGCGAAGTGGCTACACCTTC
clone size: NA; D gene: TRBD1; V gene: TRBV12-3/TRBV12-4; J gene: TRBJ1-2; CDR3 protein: CASRDREYGYTF; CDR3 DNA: TGTGCCAGCCGGGACAGGGAGTATGGCTACACCTTC
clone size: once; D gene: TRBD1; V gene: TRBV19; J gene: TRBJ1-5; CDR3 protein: CASSYRQGALNQPQHF; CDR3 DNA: TGTGCCAGTAGTTACAGACAGGGGGCCTTAAATCAGCCCCAGCATTTT
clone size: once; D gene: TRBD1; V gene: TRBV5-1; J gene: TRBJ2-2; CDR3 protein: CASSLDRGIGTGELFF; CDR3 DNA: TGCGCCAGCAGCTTGGACAGGGGGATAGGCACCGGGGAGCTGTTTTTT
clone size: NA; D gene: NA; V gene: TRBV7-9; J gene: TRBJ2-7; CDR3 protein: CASSLARGPSYEQYF; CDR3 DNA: TGTGCCAGCAGCTTAGCGCGCGGCCCAAGCTACGAGCAGTACTTC
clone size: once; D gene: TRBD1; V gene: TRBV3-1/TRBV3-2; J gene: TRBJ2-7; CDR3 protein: CASSRTIGTGGPYEQYF; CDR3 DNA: TGTGCCAGCAGCCGGACAATAGGGACAGGGGGTCCCTACGAGCAGTACTTC
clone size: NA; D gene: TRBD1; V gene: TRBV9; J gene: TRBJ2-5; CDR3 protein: CASSPRTGGRETQYF; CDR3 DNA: TGTGCCAGCAGCCCTCGGACAGGGGGCCGGGAGACCCAGTACTTC
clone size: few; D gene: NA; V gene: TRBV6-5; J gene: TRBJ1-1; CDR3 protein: CASSRGRGGTEAFF; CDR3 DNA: TGTGCCAGCAGCCGGGGCCGGGGAGGCACTGAAGCTTTCTTT
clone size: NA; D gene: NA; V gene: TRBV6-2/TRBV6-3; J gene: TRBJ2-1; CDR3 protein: CASSYSTTYNEQFF; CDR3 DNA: TGTGCCAGCAGTTATAGTACTACCTACAATGAGCAGTTCTTC
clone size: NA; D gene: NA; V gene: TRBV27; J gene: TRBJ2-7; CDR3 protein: CASSYGRGYEQYF; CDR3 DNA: TGTGCCAGCAGTTATGGCAGGGGCTACGAGCAGTACTTC
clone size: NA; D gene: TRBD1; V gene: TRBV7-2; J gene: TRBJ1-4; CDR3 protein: CASSLLVGQGEKLFF; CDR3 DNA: TGTGCCAGCAGCTTACTTGTGGGACAGGGCGAAAAACTGTTTTTT
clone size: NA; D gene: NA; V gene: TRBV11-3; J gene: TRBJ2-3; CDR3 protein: CASSLDSAGTDTQYF; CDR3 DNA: TGTGCCAGCAGCTTAGATTCCGCGGGGACAGATACGCAGTATTTT
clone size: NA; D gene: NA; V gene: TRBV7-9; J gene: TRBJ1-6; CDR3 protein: CASSKTDSPNSPLHF; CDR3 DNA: TGTGCCAGCAGCAAAACAGACAGCCCGAATTCACCCCTCCACTTT
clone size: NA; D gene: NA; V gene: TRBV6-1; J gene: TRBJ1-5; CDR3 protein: CASSEALGQLTPQHF; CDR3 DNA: TGTGCCAGCAGTGAAGCGCTTGGACAGCTTACGCCCCAGCATTTT
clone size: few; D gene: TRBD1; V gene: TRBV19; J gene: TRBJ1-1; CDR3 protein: CATAGGGSNTEAFF; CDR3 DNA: TGTGCCACCGCAGGGGGCGGGTCGAACACTGAAGCTTTCTTT
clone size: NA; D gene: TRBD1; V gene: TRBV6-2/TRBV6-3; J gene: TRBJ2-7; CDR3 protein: CASSYAGTGGHEQYF; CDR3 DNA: TGTGCCAGCAGTTATGCCGGGACAGGGGGGCACGAGCAGTACTTC
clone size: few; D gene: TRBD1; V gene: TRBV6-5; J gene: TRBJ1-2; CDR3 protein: CASSHQTGHGYTF; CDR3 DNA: TGTGCCAGCAGCCACCAGACAGGGCATGGCTACACCTTC
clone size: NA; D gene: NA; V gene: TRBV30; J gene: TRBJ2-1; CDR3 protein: CAWSSSGGEGEQFF; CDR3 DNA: TGTGCCTGGAGTAGTTCCGGGGGAGAAGGTGAGCAGTTCTTC
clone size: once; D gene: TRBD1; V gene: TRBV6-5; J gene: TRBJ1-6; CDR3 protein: CASSYSGTGVSPLHF; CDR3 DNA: TGTGCCAGCAGTTACTCCGGGACAGGGGTTTCACCCCTCCACTTT
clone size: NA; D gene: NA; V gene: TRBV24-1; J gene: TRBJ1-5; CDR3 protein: CATSEGRGINQPQHF; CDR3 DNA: TGTGCCACCAGTGAGGGAAGGGGGATAAATCAGCCCCAGCATTTT
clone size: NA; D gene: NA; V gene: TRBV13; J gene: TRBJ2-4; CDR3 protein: CASSDGTKNIQYF; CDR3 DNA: TGTGCCAGCAGTGACGGGACCAAAAACATTCAGTACTTC
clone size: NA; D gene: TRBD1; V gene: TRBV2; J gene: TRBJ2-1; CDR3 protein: CASSESSAGGNEQFF; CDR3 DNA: TGTGCCAGCAGTGAAAGTTCGGCAGGGGGCAATGAGCAGTTCTTC
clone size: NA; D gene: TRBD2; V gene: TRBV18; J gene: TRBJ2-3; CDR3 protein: CASSPGTSPDTQYF; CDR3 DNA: TGTGCCAGCTCACCCGGGACTAGCCCAGATACGCAGTATTTT
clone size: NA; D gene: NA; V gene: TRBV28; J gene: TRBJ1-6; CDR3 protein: CASRTDSPLHF; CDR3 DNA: TGTGCCAGCAGGACAGATTCACCCCTCCACTTT
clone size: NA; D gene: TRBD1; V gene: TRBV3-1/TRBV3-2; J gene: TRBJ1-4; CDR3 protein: CASSQPGQGFEKLFF; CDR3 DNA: TGTGCCAGCAGCCAACCGGGACAGGGGTTTGAAAAACTGTTTTTT
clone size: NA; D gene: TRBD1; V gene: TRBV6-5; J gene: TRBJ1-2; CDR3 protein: CASSYSGQINYGYTF; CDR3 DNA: TGTGCCAGCAGTTACTCGGGACAGATAAACTATGGCTACACCTTC
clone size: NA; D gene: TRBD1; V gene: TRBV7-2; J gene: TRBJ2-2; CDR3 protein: CASSAQGNIAGELFF; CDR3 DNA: TGTGCCAGCAGCGCACAGGGGAATATCGCCGGGGAGCTGTTTTTT
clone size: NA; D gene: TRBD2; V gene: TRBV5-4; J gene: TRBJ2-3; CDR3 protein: CASSPRLAGGSDTQYF; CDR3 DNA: TGTGCCAGCAGCCCAAGACTAGCGGGAGGCTCAGATACGCAGTATTTT
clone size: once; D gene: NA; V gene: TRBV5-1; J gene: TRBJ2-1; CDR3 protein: CASSLAGNWGNEQFF; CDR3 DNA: TGCGCCAGCAGCTTGGCCGGGAACTGGGGCAATGAGCAGTTCTTC
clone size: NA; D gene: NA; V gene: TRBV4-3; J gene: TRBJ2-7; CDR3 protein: CASSQGRDGYEQYF; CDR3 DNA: TGCGCCAGCAGCCAAGGCAGGGATGGGTACGAGCAGTACTTC
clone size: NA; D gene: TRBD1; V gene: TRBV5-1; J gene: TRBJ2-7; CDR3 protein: CASSSGTGSYEQYF; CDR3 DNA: TGCGCCAGCAGCTCCGGGACAGGGAGCTACGAGCAGTACTTC
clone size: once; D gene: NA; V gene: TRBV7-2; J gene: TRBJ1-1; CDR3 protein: CASTQWGLNTEAFF; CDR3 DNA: TGTGCCAGCACCCAGTGGGGGCTGAACACTGAAGCTTTCTTT
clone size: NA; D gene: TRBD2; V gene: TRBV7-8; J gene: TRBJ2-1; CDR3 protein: CASSKLAGVYNEQFF; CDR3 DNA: TGTGCCAGCAGCAAACTAGCGGGAGTCTACAATGAGCAGTTCTTC
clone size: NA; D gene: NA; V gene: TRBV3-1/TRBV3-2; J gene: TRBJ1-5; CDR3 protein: CASSQHLPPTVYSNQPQHF; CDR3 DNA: TGTGCCAGCAGCCAACATCTCCCCCCGACAGTCTATAGCAATCAGCCCCAGCATTTT
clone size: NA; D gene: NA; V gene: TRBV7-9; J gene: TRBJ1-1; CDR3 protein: CASSPQTGNTEAFF; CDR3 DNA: TGTGCCAGCAGCCCACAGACAGGCAACACTGAAGCTTTCTTT
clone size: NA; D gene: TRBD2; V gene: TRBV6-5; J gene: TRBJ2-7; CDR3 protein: CASSLSGLSTYEQYF; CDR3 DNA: TGTGCCAGCAGTTTGTCGGGACTAAGCACCTACGAGCAGTACTTC
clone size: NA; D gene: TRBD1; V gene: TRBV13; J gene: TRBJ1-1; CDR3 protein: CASSLRRTGGFEAFF; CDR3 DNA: TGTGCCAGCAGCTTAAGACGGACAGGGGGCTTTGAAGCTTTCTTT
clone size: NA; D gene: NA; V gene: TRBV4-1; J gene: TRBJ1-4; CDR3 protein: CASSRSYGEKLFF; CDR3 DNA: TGCGCCAGCAGCCGAAGCTACGGGGAAAAACTGTTTTTT
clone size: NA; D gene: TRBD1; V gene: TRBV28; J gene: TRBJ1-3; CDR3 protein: CASSSTGAGNTIYF; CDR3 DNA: TGTGCCAGCAGCTCAACAGGGGCCGGAAACACCATATATTTT
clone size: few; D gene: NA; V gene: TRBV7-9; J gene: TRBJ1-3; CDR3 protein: CASSPGGAGNTIYF; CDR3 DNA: TGTGCCAGCAGCCCTGGCGGGGCCGGAAACACCATATATTTT
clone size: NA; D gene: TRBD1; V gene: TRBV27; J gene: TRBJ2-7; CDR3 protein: CASRTKPGQGYEQYF; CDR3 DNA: TGTGCCAGCAGGACCAAACCGGGACAGGGTTACGAGCAGTACTTC
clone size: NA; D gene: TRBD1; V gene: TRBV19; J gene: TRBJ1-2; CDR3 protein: CASRKVRDRPFGYTF; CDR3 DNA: TGTGCCAGTAGGAAGGTCCGGGACAGACCATTCGGCTACACCTTC
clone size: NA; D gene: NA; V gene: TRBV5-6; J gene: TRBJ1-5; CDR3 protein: CASSTGGQPQHF; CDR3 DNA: TGTGCCAGCAGTACCGGGGGTCAGCCCCAGCATTTT
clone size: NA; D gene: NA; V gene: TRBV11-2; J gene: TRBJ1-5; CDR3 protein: CASSLSNQPQHF; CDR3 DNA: TGTGCCAGCAGCCTTAGCAATCAGCCCCAGCATTTT